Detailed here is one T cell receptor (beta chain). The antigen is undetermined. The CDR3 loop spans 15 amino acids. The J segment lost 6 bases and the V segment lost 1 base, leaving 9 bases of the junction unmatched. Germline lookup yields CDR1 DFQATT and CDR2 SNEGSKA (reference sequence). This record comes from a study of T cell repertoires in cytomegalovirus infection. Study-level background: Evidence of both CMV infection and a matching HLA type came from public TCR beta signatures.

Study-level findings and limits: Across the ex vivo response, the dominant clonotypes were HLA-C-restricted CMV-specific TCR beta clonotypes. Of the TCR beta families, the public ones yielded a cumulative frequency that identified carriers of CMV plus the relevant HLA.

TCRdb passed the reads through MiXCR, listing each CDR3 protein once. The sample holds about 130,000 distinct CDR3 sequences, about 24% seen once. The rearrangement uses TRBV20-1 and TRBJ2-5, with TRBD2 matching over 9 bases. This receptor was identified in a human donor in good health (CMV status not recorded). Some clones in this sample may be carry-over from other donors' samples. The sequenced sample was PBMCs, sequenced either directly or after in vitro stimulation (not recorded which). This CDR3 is CSARGVAGVIKTQYF. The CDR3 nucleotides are TGCAGTGCTAGAGGAGTAGCGGGAGTGATAAAGACCCAGTACTTC.